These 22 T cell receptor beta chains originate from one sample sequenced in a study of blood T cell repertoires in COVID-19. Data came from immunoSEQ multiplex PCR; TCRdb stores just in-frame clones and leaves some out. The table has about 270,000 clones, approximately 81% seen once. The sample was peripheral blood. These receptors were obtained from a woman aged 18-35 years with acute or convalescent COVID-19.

The CDR3 sequence is CASSLGSQGYGYGYTF. The CDR3 DNA reads TGTGCCAGCAGCCTAGGCTCCCAGGGTTATGGCTATGGCTACACCTTC. The rearrangement links TRBV28 to TRBJ1-2, with D perhaps matching TRBD1 (5 bases). From germline, CDR1 is MDHEN and CDR2 SYDVKM. V was trimmed by 6 bases and J by 4 bases, leaving 21 bases between them. The CDR3 length is 16 residues.

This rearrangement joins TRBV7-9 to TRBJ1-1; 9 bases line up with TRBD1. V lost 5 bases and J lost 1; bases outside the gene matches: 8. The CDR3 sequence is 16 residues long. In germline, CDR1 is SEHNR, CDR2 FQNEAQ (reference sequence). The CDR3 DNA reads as TGTGCCAGCAGCCTAGGACAGGGGTTGGAGAACACTGAAGCTTTCTTT. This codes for CASSLGQGLENTEAFF.

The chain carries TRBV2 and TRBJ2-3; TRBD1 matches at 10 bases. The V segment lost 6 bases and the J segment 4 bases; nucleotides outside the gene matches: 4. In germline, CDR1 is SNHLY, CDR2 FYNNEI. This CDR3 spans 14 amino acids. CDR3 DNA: TGTGCCAGCAGGCCGGGACAGGGGCCAGATACGCAGTATTTT. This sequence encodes CASRPGQGPDTQYF.

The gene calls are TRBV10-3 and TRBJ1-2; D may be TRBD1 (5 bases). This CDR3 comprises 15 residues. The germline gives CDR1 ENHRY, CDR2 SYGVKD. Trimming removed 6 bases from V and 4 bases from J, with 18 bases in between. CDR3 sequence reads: CAISGGSGTIYGYTF. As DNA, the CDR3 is TGTGCCATCAGCGGAGGGTCAGGGACCATCTATGGCTACACCTTC.

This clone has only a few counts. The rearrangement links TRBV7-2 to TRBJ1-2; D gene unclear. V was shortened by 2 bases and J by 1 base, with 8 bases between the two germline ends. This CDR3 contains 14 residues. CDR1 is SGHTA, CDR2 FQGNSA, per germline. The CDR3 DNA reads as TGTGCCAGCAGCTTATACGCAGATAACTATGGCTACACCTTC. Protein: CASSLYADNYGYTF.

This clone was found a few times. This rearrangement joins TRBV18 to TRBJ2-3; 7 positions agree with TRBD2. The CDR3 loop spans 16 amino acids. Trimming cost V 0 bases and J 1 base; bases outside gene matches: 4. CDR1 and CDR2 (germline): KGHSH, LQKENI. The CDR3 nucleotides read TGTGCCAGCTCACCACCTACGCTAGCGGGCACAGATACGCAGTATTTT. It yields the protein CASSPPTLAGTDTQYF.

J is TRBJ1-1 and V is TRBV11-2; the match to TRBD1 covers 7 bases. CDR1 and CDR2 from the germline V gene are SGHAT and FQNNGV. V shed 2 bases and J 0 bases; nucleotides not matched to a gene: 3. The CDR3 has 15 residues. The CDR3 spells CASSLRGLMNTEAFF. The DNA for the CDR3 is TGTGCCAGCAGCTTAAGGGGGCTAATGAACACTGAAGCTTTCTTT.

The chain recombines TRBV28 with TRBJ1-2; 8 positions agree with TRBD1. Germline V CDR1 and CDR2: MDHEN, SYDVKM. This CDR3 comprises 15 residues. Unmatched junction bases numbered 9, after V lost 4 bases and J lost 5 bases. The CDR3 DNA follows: TGTGCCAGCAGTTATCAGGGGGCATTGGGTTATGGCTACACCTTC. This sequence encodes CASSYQGALGYGYTF.

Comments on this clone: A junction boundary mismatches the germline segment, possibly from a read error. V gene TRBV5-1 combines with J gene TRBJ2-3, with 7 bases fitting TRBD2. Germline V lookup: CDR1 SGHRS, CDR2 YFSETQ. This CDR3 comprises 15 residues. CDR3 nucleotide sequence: TGCGCGAGCAGCTTTTTAGGGAGGGCCGCAGATACGCAGTATTTT. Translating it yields CASSFLGRAADTQYF.

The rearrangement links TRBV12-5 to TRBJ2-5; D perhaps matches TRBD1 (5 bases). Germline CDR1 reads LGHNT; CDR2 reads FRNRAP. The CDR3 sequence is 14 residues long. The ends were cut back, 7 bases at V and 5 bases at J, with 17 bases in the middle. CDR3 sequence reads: CASDLRGSGETQYF. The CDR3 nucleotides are TGTGCTAGTGACCTAAGGGGCAGTGGGGAGACCCAGTACTTC.

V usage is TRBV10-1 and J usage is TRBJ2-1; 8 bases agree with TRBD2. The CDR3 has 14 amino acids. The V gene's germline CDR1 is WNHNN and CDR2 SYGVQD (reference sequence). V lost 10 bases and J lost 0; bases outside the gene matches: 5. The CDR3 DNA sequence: TGCGCCACCTCTAGCGGGTACTCCTACAATGAGCAGTTCTTC. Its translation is CATSSGYSYNEQFF.

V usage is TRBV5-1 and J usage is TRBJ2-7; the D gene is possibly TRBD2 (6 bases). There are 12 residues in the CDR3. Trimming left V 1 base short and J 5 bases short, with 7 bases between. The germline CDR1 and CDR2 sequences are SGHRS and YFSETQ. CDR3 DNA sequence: TGCGCCAGCAGCTTGCCGGGGGACGAGCAGTACTTC. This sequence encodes CASSLPGDEQYF.

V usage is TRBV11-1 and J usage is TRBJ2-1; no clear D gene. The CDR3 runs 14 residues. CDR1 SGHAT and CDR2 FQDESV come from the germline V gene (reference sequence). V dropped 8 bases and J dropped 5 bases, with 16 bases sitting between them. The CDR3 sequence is CASGRRASHNEQFF. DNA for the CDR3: TGTGCCAGCGGCAGGCGAGCATCCCACAATGAGCAGTTCTTC.

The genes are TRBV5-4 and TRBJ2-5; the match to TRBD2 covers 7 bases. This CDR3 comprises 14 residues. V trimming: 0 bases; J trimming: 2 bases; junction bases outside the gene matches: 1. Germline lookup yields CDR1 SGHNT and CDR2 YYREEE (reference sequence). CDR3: CASSLAGGQETQYF. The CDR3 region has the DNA TGTGCCAGCAGCTTGGCCGGGGGGCAAGAGACCCAGTACTTC.

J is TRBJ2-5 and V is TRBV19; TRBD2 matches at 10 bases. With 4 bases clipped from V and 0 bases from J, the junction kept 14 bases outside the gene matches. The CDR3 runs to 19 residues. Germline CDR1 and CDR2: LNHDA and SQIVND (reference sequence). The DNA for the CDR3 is TGTGCCAGTAGTAGGGGCTTACGCCTAGCGGGAGTAGACCAAGAGACCCAGTACTTC. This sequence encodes CASSRGLRLAGVDQETQYF.

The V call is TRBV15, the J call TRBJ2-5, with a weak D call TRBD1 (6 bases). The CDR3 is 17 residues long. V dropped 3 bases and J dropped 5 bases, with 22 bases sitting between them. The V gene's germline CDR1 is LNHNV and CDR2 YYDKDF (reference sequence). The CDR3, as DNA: TGTGCCACCAGCAGGACGTCTTACGGGACACGGATCGAGACCCAGTACTTC. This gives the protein CATSRTSYGTRIETQYF. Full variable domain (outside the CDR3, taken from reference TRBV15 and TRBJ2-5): DAMVIQNPRYQVTQFGKPVTLSCSQTLNHNVMYWYQQKSSQAPKLLFHYYDKDFNNEADTPDNFQSRRPNTSFCFLDIRSPGLGDTAMYLCATSRTSYGTRIETQYFGPGTRLLVL.

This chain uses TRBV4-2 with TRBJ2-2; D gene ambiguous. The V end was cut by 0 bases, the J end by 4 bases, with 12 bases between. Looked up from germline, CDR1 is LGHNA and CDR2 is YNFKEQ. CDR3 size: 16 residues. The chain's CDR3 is CASSQDPSLPTGELFF. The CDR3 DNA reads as TGTGCCAGCAGCCAAGATCCATCTCTACCCACCGGGGAGCTGTTTTTT.

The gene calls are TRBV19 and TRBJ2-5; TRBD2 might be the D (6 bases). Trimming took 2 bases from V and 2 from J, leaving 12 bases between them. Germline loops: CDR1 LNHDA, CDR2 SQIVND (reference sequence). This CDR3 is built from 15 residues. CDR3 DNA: TGTGCCAGTAGTATAATTCAGGCGGGACAAGAGACCCAGTACTTC. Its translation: CASSIIQAGQETQYF.

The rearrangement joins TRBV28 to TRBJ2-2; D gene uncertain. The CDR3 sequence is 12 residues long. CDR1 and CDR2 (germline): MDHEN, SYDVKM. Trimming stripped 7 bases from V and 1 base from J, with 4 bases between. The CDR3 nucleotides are TGTGCCAGCAACGGGAACACCGGGGAGCTGTTTTTT. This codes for CASNGNTGELFF.

CDR3 in DNA: TGTGCCAGCAGTACCACCGGGACAGGGGTGTACGAGCAGTACTTC. This gives the protein CASSTTGTGVYEQYF. This rearrangement joins TRBV28 to TRBJ2-7, with 10 nucleotides matching TRBD1. From germline, CDR1 is MDHEN and CDR2 SYDVKM. This CDR3 has 15 residues. The V segment lost 5 bases and the J segment 4 bases; nucleotides outside the gene matches: 8.

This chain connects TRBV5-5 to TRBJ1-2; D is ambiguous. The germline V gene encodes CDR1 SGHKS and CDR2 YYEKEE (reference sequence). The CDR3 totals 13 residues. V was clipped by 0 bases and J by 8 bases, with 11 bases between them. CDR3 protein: CASSLDSGWGYTF. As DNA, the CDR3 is TGTGCCAGCAGCTTGGATTCAGGATGGGGCTACACCTTC.

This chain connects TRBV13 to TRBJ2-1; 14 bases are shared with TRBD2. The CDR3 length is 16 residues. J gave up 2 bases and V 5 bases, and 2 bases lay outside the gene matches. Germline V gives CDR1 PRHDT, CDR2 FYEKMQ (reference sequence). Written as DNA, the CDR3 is TGTGCCAGCAGCCGACTAGCGGGAGGGCCCTACAATGAGCAGTTCTTC. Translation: CASSRLAGGPYNEQFF.